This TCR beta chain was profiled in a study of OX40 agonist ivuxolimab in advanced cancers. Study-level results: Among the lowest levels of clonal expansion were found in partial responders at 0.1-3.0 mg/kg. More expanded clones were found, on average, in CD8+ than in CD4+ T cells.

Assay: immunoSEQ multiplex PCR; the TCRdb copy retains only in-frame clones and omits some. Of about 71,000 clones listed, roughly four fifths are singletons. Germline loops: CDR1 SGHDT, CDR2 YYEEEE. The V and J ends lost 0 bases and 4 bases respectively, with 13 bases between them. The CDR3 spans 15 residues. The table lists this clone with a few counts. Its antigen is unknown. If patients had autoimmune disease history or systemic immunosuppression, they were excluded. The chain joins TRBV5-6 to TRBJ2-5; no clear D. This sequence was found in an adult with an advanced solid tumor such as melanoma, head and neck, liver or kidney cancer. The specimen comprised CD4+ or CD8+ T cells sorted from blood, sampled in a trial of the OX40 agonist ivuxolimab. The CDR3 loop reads CASSLEKRLGETQYF. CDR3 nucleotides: TGTGCCAGCAGCTTGGAAAAGCGATTAGGAGAGACCCAGTACTTC.